The next 5 T cell receptor beta chains were all read from a single sample in a study of siplizumab effects on memory and regulatory T cells (dated by TCRdb to about 2019). The library was made by the immunoSEQ multiplex PCR assay. This immuneACCESS table, as held by TCRdb, lists in-frame sequences with V and J called but not all clones. Of the missing ones, under half trace to an unresolved V gene in checked studies; the others have no known cause. In this sample the table shows about 91,000 clones, 93% of which occur a single time. In total, the top ten clones hold approximately 5.9% of the sample. Sequencing input: CD8+ T cells sorted from blood. These TCRs come from a human donor in good health.

The J gene is TRBJ2-7, the V gene TRBV10-3; TRBD1 matches 11 bases. Germline V gives CDR1 ENHRY, CDR2 SYGVKD. J gave up 3 bases and V 0 bases, and 7 bases lay outside the gene matches. The CDR3 has 17 amino acids. CDR3 loop: CAISESLGGQGGYEQYF. CDR3 bases: TGTGCCATCAGTGAGTCGCTGGGGGGACAGGGGGGCTACGAGCAGTACTTC.

The gene calls are TRBV14 and TRBJ2-1, with 8 positions matching TRBD2. The trim removed 4 bases at V and 1 base at J, leaving 9 bases unmatched. In germline, CDR1 is SGHDN, CDR2 FVKESK. The CDR3 is 17 residues long. CDR3 in amino acids: CASSPLIGTSSYNEQFF. The CDR3 region has the DNA TGTGCCAGCAGCCCATTAATCGGGACTAGTTCCTACAATGAGCAGTTCTTC. Variable domain in full (rest from reference TRBV14 and TRBJ2-1): EAGVTQFPSHSVIEKGQTVTLRCDPISGHDNLYWYRRVMGKEIKFLLHFVKESKQDESGMPNNRFLAERTGGTYSTLKVQPAELEDSGVYFCASSPLIGTSSYNEQFFGPGTRLTVL.

This clone was recorded once. This chain uses TRBV4-1 with TRBJ2-7; D might be TRBD1 or TRBD2, each matching 5 bases. The CDR3 runs to 14 residues. Germline V gene data show CDR1 as MGHRA and CDR2 as YSYEKL. The V end lost 3 bases, the J end lost 5 bases, and 14 bases lay between the germline ends. CDR3 protein: CASSQRGGEDEQYF. The CDR3 coding sequence is TGCGCCAGCAGCCAGAGGGGTGGGGAAGACGAGCAGTACTTC.

The chain carries TRBV7-9 and TRBJ1-2; no definite D call. CDR3 length: 15 amino acids. CDR1 and CDR2 from the germline V gene are SEHNR and FQNEAQ (reference sequence). V lost 4 bases and J 0 bases, leaving 12 bases between the germline ends. As DNA, the CDR3 is TGTGCCAGCAGCTCTACCCTCGGAGCTAACTATGGCTACACCTTC. Translating gives CASSSTLGANYGYTF.

The chain couples TRBV9 to TRBJ1-5, with a tentative D call TRBD1 (6 bases). This CDR3 has 13 residues. Trimming pared 3 bases from V and 4 bases from J, leaving 8 bases between. Germline assignment: CDR1 SGDLS and CDR2 YYNGEE. As DNA, the CDR3 is TGTGCCAGCAGCGGCCAGGGGAATCAGCCCCAGCATTTT. This codes for CASSGQGNQPQHF.